The 22 T cell receptor beta chains reported below all come from one sample, sequenced in a study of shared clonotypes between healthy human individuals. Measured with immunoSEQ multiplex PCR; TCRdb has only the in-frame clones, and not every one. The sample has 2 million to 2.5 million clones; roughly 92% are singletons. The sequencing input was naive CD4+ T cells from PBMCs. Subset in this sample: CD45RA+ positively selected. The receptor source for this set is a man aged 18 to 35 in good health. Some clones in this sample may be carry-over from other donors' samples.

The chain is built from TRBV19 and TRBJ1-1, with TRBD1 identical over 9 bases. Trimming took 2 bases from V and 4 from J; bases not matched to a gene: 8. The CDR3 consists of 16 residues. Germline CDR1 and CDR2: LNHDA and SQIVND (reference sequence). The CDR3 DNA sequence: TGTGCCAGTAGTATATTTGGATGGGACAGGGTCACTGAAGCTTTCTTT. This sequence encodes CASSIFGWDRVTEAFF.

This clone was counted a few times. This chain links TRBV18 with TRBJ1-5; a weak D match, TRBD1 (5 bases). The germline gives CDR1 KGHSH, CDR2 LQKENI. Trimming cost V 3 bases and J 11 bases, with 23 bases left between them. CDR3 size: 16 residues. The CDR3 loop reads CASSPSMGTGHGSQHF. The CDR3 nucleotides read TGTGCCAGCTCACCTTCTATGGGGACCGGACATGGGTCCCAGCATTTT.

V is TRBV6-4 and J is TRBJ1-2; D is uncertain. Germline loops: CDR1 MRHNA, CDR2 SNTAGT. V dropped 5 bases and J dropped 6 bases, with 16 bases sitting between them. The CDR3 spans 14 residues. The CDR3 coding sequence is TGTGCCAGCAGTATAGTCGTCAGACAAGATGGCTACACCTTC. Protein product: CASSIVVRQDGYTF.

The V and J genes are TRBV28 and TRBJ2-3; tentatively, D is TRBD2 (5 bases). Trimming removed 7 bases from V and 8 bases from J, with 19 bases in between. CDR1 is MDHEN and CDR2 is SYDVKM in the germline V gene. There are 14 residues in the CDR3. CDR3 in amino acids: CASKTEKRVGTQYF. The CDR3 DNA reads TGTGCCAGCAAGACCGAGAAGAGGGTAGGTACGCAGTATTTT.

The rearrangement uses TRBV7-3 and TRBJ2-5, with D possibly being TRBD2 (5 bases). The CDR3 extends over 13 amino acids. Trimming pared 11 bases from V and 6 bases from J, leaving 19 bases between. CDR1 and CDR2 (germline): SGHTA, FQGTGA. The CDR3 region is CAGPVGSGKTQYF. In nucleotides, the CDR3 is TGTGCCGGTCCGGTGGGGTCCGGGAAGACCCAGTACTTC.

This sequence joins TRBV15 and TRBJ2-2; D gene uncertain. V lost 0 bases, J lost 1 base, and 9 bases lay in between. The CDR3 runs to 16 residues. CDR1 is LNHNV, CDR2 YYDKDF, per germline (reference sequence). The CDR3 here is CATSRDPRQNTGELFF. The DNA for the CDR3 is TGTGCCACCAGCAGAGATCCCCGACAGAACACCGGGGAGCTGTTTTTT.

V is TRBV5-8 and J is TRBJ2-7, with 8 positions matching TRBD2. The V gene's germline CDR1 is SGHTS and CDR2 YDEGEE. CDR3 length: 15 residues. V was clipped by 4 bases and J by 3 bases; unmatched bases: 9. The CDR3 DNA reads as TGTGCCAGCAGCCTGAGAGGGGCGGGGGGCTACGAGCAGTACTTC. This translates into CASSLRGAGGYEQYF.

This chain links TRBV5-1 with TRBJ1-2, with TRBD1 matching over 7 bases. V gave up 6 bases and J gave up 4 bases; unmatched junction bases: 12. The germline CDR1 and CDR2 sequences are SGHRS and YFSETQ. This CDR3 has 15 residues. The CDR3 DNA reads TGCGCCAGCAAGGAGGGAGGGGGCGAGAGCTATGGCTACACCTTC. Its translation is CASKEGGGESYGYTF.

This rearrangement joins TRBV7-9 to TRBJ2-7, with 11 bases identical to TRBD2. V was pared by 5 bases and J by 0 bases, with 3 bases of the junction left unmatched. Germline V lookup: CDR1 SEHNR, CDR2 FQNEAQ (reference sequence). CDR3 length equals 15 residues. The CDR3 coding sequence is TGTGCCAGCAGCCGGACTAGCGGGCGCTCCTACGAGCAGTACTTC. It codes for CASSRTSGRSYEQYF.

With respect to this clone: A junction boundary mismatches the germline segment, possibly from a read error. Other nucleotide sequences from this sample produce the same CDR3. The chain is built from TRBV5-4 and TRBJ1-1, with D maybe TRBD1 (6 bases). The CDR3 runs 15 residues. Germline CDR1 reads SGHNT; CDR2 reads YYREEE (reference sequence). The CDR3: CASSLGQRENTEAFF. CDR3 sequence (DNA): TGTGCCAGTAGCTTAGGACAGAGAGAGAACACTGAAGCTTTCTTT.

V gene TRBV2 combines with J gene TRBJ2-7; D perhaps matches TRBD2 (6 bases). The germline CDR1 and CDR2 sequences are SNHLY and FYNNEI. This CDR3 spans 14 amino acids. The V end lost 6 bases, the J end lost 0 bases, and 12 bases lay between the germline ends. DNA for the CDR3: TGTGCCAGCAGACTAGCCGGGAGCTCCTACGAGCAGTACTTC. It encodes CASRLAGSSYEQYF.

The V call is TRBV30, the J call TRBJ1-5; D is unclear. Trimming left V 0 bases short and J 7 bases short, with 10 bases between. The CDR3 contains 13 residues. CDR1 is GTSNPN and CDR2 is SVGIG in the germline V gene (reference sequence). CDR3 in DNA: TGTGCCTGGAGTGTATCTAAAAGCCAGCCCCAGCATTTT. As protein: CAWSVSKSQPQHF.

V usage is TRBV27 and J usage is TRBJ2-6, with D perhaps given as TRBD1 or TRBD2 (5 bases each). The germline gives CDR1 MNHEY, CDR2 SMNVEV (reference sequence). V shed 5 bases and J shed 2 bases, with 16 bases lying between them. The CDR3 is 17 residues long. CDR3 region: CASSPPRGAPGANVLTF. The CDR3 nucleotides read TGTGCCAGCAGTCCCCCACGAGGGGCCCCTGGGGCCAACGTCCTGACTTTC. The entire variable domain, with the rest obtained from reference TRBV27 and TRBJ2-6, is as follows: EAQVTQNPRYLITVTGKKLTVTCSQNMNHEYMSWYRQDPGLGLRQIYYSMNVEVTDKGDVPEGYKVSRKEKRNFPLILESPSPNQTSLYFCASSPPRGAPGANVLTFGAGSRLTVL.

This chain uses TRBV11-2 with TRBJ2-2; no firm D call. CDR1 is SGHAT, CDR2 FQNNGV, per germline. V was cut by 4 bases and J by 2 bases, with 5 bases left in between. This CDR3 spans 13 amino acids. As DNA, the CDR3 is TGTGCCAGCAGCTACTATAACACCGGGGAGCTGTTTTTT. Translated, it gives CASSYYNTGELFF.

The V call is TRBV2, the J call TRBJ1-5; D remains unclear. The ends were cut back, 1 base at V and 5 bases at J, with 6 bases in the middle. Per the germline V gene, CDR1 is SNHLY and CDR2 is FYNNEI. The CDR3 has 13 amino acids. The CDR3 here is CASSEVLYQPQHF. CDR3 sequence (DNA): TGTGCCAGCAGTGAAGTCCTCTATCAGCCCCAGCATTTT. Full variable domain (missing parts from reference TRBV2 and TRBJ1-5): EPEVTQTPSHQVTQMGQEVILRCVPISNHLYFYWYRQILGQKVEFLVSFYNNEISEKSEIFDDQFSVERPDGSNFTLKIRSTKLEDSAMYFCASSEVLYQPQHFGDGTRLSIL.

Regarding this clone: Other nucleotide sequences in the sample specify the same CDR3. The V gene is TRBV27, the J gene TRBJ2-5; 11 positions agree with TRBD2. The CDR3 length is 15 residues. Per the germline V gene, CDR1 is MNHEY and CDR2 is SMNVEV (reference sequence). V dropped 0 bases and J dropped 4; count of bases not matched to a gene: 1. The CDR3 DNA follows: TGTGCCAGCAGTTTATCAACTAGCGGGGGAGAGACCCAGTACTTC. Its protein is CASSLSTSGGETQYF.

A word on this clone: Other DNA sequences in this sample translate to the same CDR3. The chain recombines TRBV7-8 with TRBJ1-5, with D uncertain. Germline V lookup: CDR1 SGHVS, CDR2 FQNEAQ. This CDR3 has 12 amino acids. V lost 5 bases, J lost 1 base, and 3 bases lay in between. CDR3 sequence reads: CASSPSNQPQHF. CDR3 bases: TGTGCCAGCAGCCCCAGCAATCAGCCCCAGCATTTT.

This chain uses TRBV4-2 with TRBJ2-5; possible D gene TRBD2, 6 bases. The CDR3 covers 15 residues. V lost 7 bases to trimming and J lost 2 bases, with 17 bases between them. The V gene's germline CDR1 is LGHNA and CDR2 YNFKEQ. The CDR3: CASTLRGTKQETQYF. The CDR3 bases are TGTGCCAGCACCCTCCGCGGGACCAAGCAAGAGACCCAGTACTTC.

This chain uses TRBV5-1 with TRBJ1-2; D unresolved. This CDR3 comprises 14 residues. Trimming stripped 0 bases from V and 7 bases from J, with 13 bases between. Germline loops: CDR1 SGHRS, CDR2 YFSETQ. DNA for the CDR3: TGCGCCAGCAGCTTGGTGGTGGGATTGACTGGCTACACCTTC. This sequence encodes CASSLVVGLTGYTF.

As concerns this clone: The same CDR3 is also encoded by other DNA sequences in this sample. This chain uses TRBV5-1 with TRBJ2-1, with D maybe TRBD1 (6 bases). The CDR3 is 15 amino acids. V was shortened by 0 bases and J by 5 bases, with 12 bases between the two germline ends. Germline values: CDR1 SGHRS, CDR2 YFSETQ. CDR3 coding DNA: TGCGCCAGCAGCTTGGAAGGGGGAAGGAACAATGAGCAGTTCTTC. Translation: CASSLEGGRNNEQFF.

The chain employs TRBV7-2 and TRBJ2-1; TRBD2 aligns across 7 bases. Germline V CDR1 and CDR2: SGHTA, FQGNSA. The CDR3 consists of 12 residues. With 5 bases clipped from V and 10 bases from J, the junction kept 5 bases outside the gene matches. CDR3 sequence: CASSLTSVEQFF. The CDR3 nucleotides read TGTGCCAGCAGCCTAACTAGCGTCGAGCAGTTCTTC.

The chain joins TRBV7-3 to TRBJ2-2, with 15 bases matching TRBD2. V gave up 5 bases and J gave up 0 bases; unmatched junction bases: 7. The V gene's germline CDR1 is SGHTA and CDR2 FQGTGA. The CDR3 has 19 amino acids. The CDR3 bases are TGTGCCAGCAGCACAACCGGGACTAGCGGGAGGACGAACACCGGGGAGCTGTTTTTT. It specifies CASSTTGTSGRTNTGELFF.